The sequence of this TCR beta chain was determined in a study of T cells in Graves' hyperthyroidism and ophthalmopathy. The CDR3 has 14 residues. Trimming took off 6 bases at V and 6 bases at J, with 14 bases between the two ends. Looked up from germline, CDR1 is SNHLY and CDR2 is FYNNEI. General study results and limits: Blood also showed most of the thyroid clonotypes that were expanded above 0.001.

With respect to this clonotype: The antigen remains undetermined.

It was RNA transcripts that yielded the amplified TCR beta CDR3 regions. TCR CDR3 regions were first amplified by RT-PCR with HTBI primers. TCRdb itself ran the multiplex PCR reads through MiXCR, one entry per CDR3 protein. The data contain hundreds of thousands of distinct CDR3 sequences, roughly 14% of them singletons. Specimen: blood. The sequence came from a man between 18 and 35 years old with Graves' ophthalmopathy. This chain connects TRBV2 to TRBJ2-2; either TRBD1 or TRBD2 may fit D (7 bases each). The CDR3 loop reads CASSQQGRAGELFF. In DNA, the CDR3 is TGTGCCAGCAGCCAACAGGGGAGGGCCGGGGAGCTGTTTTTT.